What follows are 17 T cell receptor beta chains derived from one specimen sequenced in a study of T-cell memory formation after mild COVID-19. TCRdb itself ran the 5' RACE reads through MiXCR, one entry per CDR3 protein. The sample yields 150,000 to 200,000 distinct CDR3 sequences, approximately 12% seen once. Sequences were obtained from PBMCs or a T cell subset sorted from them (not recorded which). These receptors came from a man aged 18 to 30 who had mild COVID-19 (a few samples of this study predate the infection). Cell type and time point are not known.

This rearrangement joins TRBV5-1 to TRBJ1-2; TRBD1 agrees at 9 bases. This CDR3 has 15 amino acids. V lost 4 bases and J lost 5; bases outside the gene matches: 9. Germline V lookup: CDR1 SGHRS, CDR2 YFSETQ. Here the CDR3 reads CASSPGTGIGYGYTF. The CDR3 DNA reads as TGCGCCAGCAGCCCCGGGACAGGGATAGGGTATGGCTACACCTTC.

This clonotype was seen a few times. The CDR3 DNA reads TGTGCCACCAGCAGCGGCCTGTGGGGCTACGAGCAGTACGTC. It translates to CATSSGLWGYEQYV. V usage is TRBV15 and J usage is TRBJ2-7; D call uncertain. The CDR3 runs to 14 residues. Germline V CDR1 and CDR2: LNHNV, YYDKDF (reference sequence). V lost 3 bases, J lost 3 bases, and 12 bases lay in between.

The gene calls are TRBV21-1 and TRBJ1-2; the table's D call of TRBD1 was not tested on the DNA. TRBV21-1 has pseudogene status. The CDR3 covers 17 residues. CDR3 sequence: CASSTWTGGPKNYGYTF. The CDR3 DNA follows: TGTGCCAGCAGCACCTGGACAGGGGGCCCTAAGAACTATGGCTACACCTTC.

The rearrangement links TRBV7-7 to TRBJ2-7; D is possibly TRBD1 or TRBD2 (5 bases each). Germline CDR1 and CDR2: SSHAT and FNYEAQ (reference sequence). V shed 3 bases and J shed 6 bases, with 12 bases lying between them. CDR3 size: 13 residues. The CDR3 loop reads CASSLGDWGEQYF. CDR3 coding DNA: TGTGCCAGCAGCTTGGGGGATTGGGGCGAGCAGTACTTC.

This clonotype was seen more than once but under ten times. At one end the junction does not follow the germline gene, possibly because of a read error. The chain combines TRBV7-9 with TRBJ2-5; possibly TRBD1 for D (5 bases). The CDR3 is made up of 14 amino acids. CDR1 SEHNR and CDR2 FQNEAQ come from the germline V gene (reference sequence). In DNA, the CDR3 is TGTGCCGGCAGCTTAGCCCCGGACAAAGAGACCCAGTACTTC. Translating it yields CAGSLAPDKETQYF.

The V call is TRBV2, the J call TRBJ2-5; D possibly corresponds to TRBD1 (6 bases). This CDR3 contains 16 residues. CDR1 and CDR2 from the germline V gene are SNHLY and FYNNEI. V lost 0 bases, J lost 2 bases, and 13 bases lay in between. CDR3 in DNA: TGTGCCAGCAGTGAAGCGCCGGGACAACCGCAAGAGACCCAGTACTTC. It specifies CASSEAPGQPQETQYF.

V gene TRBV9 combines with J gene TRBJ1-2; D is uncertain. Germline V CDR1 and CDR2: SGDLS, YYNGEE. Trimming pared 0 bases from V and 5 bases from J, leaving 5 bases between. There are 12 residues in the CDR3. The CDR3 DNA reads as TGTGCCAGCAGCGTAGTCAGTTATGGCTACACCTTC. As protein: CASSVVSYGYTF. The whole variable domain, remainder taken from reference TRBV9 and TRBJ1-2, is DSGVTQTPKHLITATGQRVTLRCSPRSGDLSVYWYQQSLDQGLQFLIQYYNGEERAKGNILERFSAQQFPDLHSELNLSSLELGDSALYFCASSVVSYGYTFGSGTRLTVV.

This clonotype showed up just a few times. The V gene is TRBV5-5, the J gene TRBJ2-5, with D possibly called TRBD1 or TRBD2 (5 bases each). V dropped 0 bases and J dropped 5 bases, with 14 bases sitting between them. The CDR3 consists of 15 residues. Germline CDR1 reads SGHKS; CDR2 reads YYEKEE (reference sequence). The CDR3 bases are TGTGCCAGCAGCTTGGCCGGGAACGAGGGGGAGACCCAGTACTTC. Translation: CASSLAGNEGETQYF. Full variable domain (outside the CDR3, taken from reference TRBV5-5 and TRBJ2-5): DAGVTQSPTHLIKTRGQQVTLRCSPISGHKSVSWYQQVLGQGPQFIFQYYEKEERGRGNFPDRFSARQFPNYSSELNVNALLLGDSALYLCASSLAGNEGETQYFGPGTRLLVL.

This clonotype was seen ten or more times. The V and J genes are TRBV7-2 and TRBJ2-3; D perhaps matches TRBD1 (6 bases). Germline values: CDR1 SGHTA, CDR2 FQGNSA. The CDR3 spans 12 residues. Trimming shortened V by 6 bases and J by 5 bases, and 9 bases separated the two germline ends. The CDR3 region is CASRPQGDTQYF. The CDR3 nucleotides read TGTGCCAGCAGACCACAGGGAGATACGCAGTATTTT.

This clonotype was recorded a few times. The rearrangement uses TRBV11-1 and TRBJ2-7; a possible D gene is TRBD1 (6 bases). The CDR3 spans 14 residues. The germline V and J ends were trimmed by 4 bases and 1 base, with 11 bases remaining between them. CDR1 SGHAT and CDR2 FQDESV come from the germline V gene (reference sequence). The CDR3 bases are TGTGCCAGCAGCTCATCGACAGGATCCTACGAGCAGTACGTC. It codes for CASSSSTGSYEQYV.

The J gene is TRBJ2-2, the V gene TRBV4-3, with D tentatively TRBD1 (6 bases). The V gene's germline CDR1 is LGHNA and CDR2 YSLEER. CDR3 length: 15 amino acids. Between the trimmed V and J ends, which lost 6 bases and 0 bases, there was a span of 11 bases. This CDR3 is CASRPDSSNTGELFF. The CDR3 coding sequence is TGCGCCAGCAGGCCGGACAGTTCGAACACCGGGGAGCTGTTTTTT.

This chain joins TRBV27 and TRBJ2-3; the D is unclear. Germline V gives CDR1 MNHEY, CDR2 SMNVEV (reference sequence). V was pared by 1 base and J by 2 bases, with 10 bases between. This CDR3 region has 15 residues. In nucleotides, the CDR3 is TGTGCCAGCAGTTTATTTGATCCTTACACAGATACGCAGTATTTT. Its protein is CASSLFDPYTDTQYF.

The chain links TRBV11-3 to TRBJ2-2; 14 bases agree with TRBD2. After removal of 5 bases from V and 5 bases from J, the junction contained 4 bases not matched to a gene. CDR3 length equals 16 residues. CDR1 is SGHNT and CDR2 is YENEEA in the germline V gene. This chain's CDR3 is CASSPRLAGGTGELFF. The CDR3 nucleotides read TGTGCCAGCAGCCCCCGACTAGCGGGGGGGACCGGGGAGCTGTTTTTT.

The chain couples TRBV11-2 to TRBJ1-1, with a tentative D call TRBD1 (5 bases). Trimming took off 1 base at V and 7 bases at J, with 7 bases between the two ends. CDR1 and CDR2 from the germline V gene are SGHAT and FQNNGV. The CDR3 covers 12 residues. The CDR3 bases are TGTGCCAGCAGCTTAGCCCAGGGTGAAGCTTTCTTT. Amino acids: CASSLAQGEAFF.

The table lists this clonotype with many counts. J is TRBJ2-7 and V is TRBV5-1; TRBD2 aligns across 11 bases. V shed 3 bases, J shed 3 bases, and the junction held 8 bases outside the gene matches. Germline V gene data show CDR1 as SGHRS and CDR2 as YFSETQ. The CDR3 is 16 amino acids. The CDR3 DNA reads TGCGCCAGCAGCTCTGGGCCTAGCGGGGGGCGCTACGAGCAGTACTTC. The encoded protein is CASSSGPSGGRYEQYF.

This clonotype was seen a handful of times. The chain couples TRBV15 to TRBJ2-1; no reliable D call. The CDR3 contains 13 residues. The germline CDR1 and CDR2 sequences are LNHNV and YYDKDF (reference sequence). V lost 1 base, J lost 9 bases, and 10 bases lay in between. The chain's CDR3 is CATSRVPQAEQFF. The CDR3 DNA sequence: TGTGCCACCAGCAGAGTTCCCCAGGCTGAGCAGTTCTTC.

The sample holds a few counts of this clonotype. This chain connects TRBV20-1 to TRBJ1-5; D remains ambiguous. With 0 bases removed from V and 2 bases from J, the gap between germline ends came to 11 bases. Per germline, CDR1 DFQATT and CDR2 SNEGSKA (reference sequence). CDR3 length: 15 residues. The CDR3 region has the DNA TGCAGTGCTAGAGAGGGGATACAGCGCAATCAGCCCCAGCATTTT. It encodes CSAREGIQRNQPQHF.